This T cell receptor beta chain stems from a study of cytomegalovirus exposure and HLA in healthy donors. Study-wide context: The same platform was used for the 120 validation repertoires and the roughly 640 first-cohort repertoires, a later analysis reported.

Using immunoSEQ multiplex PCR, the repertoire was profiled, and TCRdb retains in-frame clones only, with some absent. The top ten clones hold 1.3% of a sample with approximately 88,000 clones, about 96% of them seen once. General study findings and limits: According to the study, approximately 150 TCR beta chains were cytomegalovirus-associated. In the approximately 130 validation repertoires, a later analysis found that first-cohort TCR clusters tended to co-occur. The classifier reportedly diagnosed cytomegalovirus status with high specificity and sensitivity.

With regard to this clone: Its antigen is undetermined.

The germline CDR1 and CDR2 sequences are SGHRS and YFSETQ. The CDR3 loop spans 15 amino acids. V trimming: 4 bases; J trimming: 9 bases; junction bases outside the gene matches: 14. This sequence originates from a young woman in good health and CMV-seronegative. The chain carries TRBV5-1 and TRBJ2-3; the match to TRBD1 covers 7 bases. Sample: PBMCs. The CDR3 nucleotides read TGCGCCAGCAGCCAGGGGGTAGAGGGGTCCGGGACGCAGTATTTT. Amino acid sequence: CASSQGVEGSGTQYF.